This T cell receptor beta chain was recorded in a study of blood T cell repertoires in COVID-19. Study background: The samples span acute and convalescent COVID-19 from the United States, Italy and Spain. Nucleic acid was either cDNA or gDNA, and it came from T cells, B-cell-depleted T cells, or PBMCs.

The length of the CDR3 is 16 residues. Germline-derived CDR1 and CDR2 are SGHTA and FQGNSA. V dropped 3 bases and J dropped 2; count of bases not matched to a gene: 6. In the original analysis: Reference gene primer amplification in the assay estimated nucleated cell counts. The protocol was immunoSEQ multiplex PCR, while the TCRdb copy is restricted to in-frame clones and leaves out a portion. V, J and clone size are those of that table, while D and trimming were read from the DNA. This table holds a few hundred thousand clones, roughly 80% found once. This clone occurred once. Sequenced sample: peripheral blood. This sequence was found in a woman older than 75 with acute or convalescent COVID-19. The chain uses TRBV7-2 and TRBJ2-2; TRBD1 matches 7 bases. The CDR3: CASSFETGLNTGELFF. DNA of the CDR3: TGTGCCAGCAGCTTCGAGACAGGGCTTAACACCGGGGAGCTGTTTTTT.